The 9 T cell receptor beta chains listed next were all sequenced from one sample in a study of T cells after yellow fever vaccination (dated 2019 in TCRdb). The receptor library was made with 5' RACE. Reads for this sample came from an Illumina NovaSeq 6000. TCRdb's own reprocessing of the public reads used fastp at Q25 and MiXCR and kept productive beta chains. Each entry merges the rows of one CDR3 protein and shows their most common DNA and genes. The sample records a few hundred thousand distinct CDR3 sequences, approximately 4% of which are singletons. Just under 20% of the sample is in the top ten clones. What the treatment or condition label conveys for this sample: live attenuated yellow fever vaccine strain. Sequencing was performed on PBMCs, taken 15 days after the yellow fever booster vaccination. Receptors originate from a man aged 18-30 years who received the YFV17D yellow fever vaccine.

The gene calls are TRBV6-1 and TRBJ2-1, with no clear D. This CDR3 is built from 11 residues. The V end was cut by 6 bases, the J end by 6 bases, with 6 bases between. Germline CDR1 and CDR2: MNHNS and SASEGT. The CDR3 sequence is CASRIFNEQFF. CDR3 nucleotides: TGTGCCAGCAGAATCTTCAATGAGCAGTTCTTC.

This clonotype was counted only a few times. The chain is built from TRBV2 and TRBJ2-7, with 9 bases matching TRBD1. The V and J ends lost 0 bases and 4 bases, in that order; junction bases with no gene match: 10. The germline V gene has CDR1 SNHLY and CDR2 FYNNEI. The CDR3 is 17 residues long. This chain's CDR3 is CASSEALGDRAPYEQYF. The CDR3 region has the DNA TGTGCCAGCAGTGAAGCGCTTGGGGACAGGGCCCCTTACGAGCAGTACTTC.

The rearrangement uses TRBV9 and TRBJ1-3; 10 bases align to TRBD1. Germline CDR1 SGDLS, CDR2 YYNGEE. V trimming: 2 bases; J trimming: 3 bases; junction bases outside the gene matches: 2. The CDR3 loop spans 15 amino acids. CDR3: CASSVTGGSGNTIYF. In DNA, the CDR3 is TGTGCCAGCAGCGTGACAGGGGGCAGTGGAAACACCATATATTTT.

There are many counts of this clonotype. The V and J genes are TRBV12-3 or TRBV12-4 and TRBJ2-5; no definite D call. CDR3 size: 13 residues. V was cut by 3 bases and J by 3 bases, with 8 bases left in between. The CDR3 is CASSLSEKETQYF. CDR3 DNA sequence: TGTGCCAGCAGTTTGTCAGAGAAAGAGACCCAGTACTTC.

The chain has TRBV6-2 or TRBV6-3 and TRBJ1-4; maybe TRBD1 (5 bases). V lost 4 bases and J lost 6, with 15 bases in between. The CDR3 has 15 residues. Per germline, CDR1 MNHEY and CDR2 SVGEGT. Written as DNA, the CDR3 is TGTGCCAGCAGTTTGGGGCACGGGACGGATGAAAAACTGTTTTTT. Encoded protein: CASSLGHGTDEKLFF.

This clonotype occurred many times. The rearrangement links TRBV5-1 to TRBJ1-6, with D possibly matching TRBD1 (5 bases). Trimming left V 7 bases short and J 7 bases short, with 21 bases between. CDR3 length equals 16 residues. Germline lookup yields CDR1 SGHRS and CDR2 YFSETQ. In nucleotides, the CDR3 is TGCGCCAGCGGGACCGACTCCGGGACTCCCAATTCACCCCTCCACTTT. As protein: CASGTDSGTPNSPLHF.

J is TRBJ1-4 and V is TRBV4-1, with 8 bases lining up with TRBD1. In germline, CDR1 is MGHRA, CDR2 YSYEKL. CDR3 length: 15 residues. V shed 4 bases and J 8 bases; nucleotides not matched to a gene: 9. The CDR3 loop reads CASSLGTGWEEKLFF. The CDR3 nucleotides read TGCGCCAGCAGCCTGGGGACAGGTTGGGAAGAAAAACTGTTTTTT.

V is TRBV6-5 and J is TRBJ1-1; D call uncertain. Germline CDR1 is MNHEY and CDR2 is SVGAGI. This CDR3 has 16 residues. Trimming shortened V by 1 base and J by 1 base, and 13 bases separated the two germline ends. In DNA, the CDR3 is TGTGCCAGCAGTTACTTCTCGGTAGGTGCGAACACTGAAGCTTTCTTT. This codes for CASSYFSVGANTEAFF.

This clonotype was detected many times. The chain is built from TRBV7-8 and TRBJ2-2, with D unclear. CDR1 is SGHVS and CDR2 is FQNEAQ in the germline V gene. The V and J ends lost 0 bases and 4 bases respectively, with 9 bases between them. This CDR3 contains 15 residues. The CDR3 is CASSLAYPGTGELFF. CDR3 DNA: TGTGCCAGCAGCTTAGCGTACCCAGGCACCGGGGAGCTGTTTTTT.